Below, 22 T cell receptor beta chains from the same sample are listed, as sequenced in a study of blood T cell repertoires in COVID-19. TCRdb's table, derived via immunoSEQ multiplex PCR, lists solely in-frame clones and lacks some. This table has about 77,000 clones, less than 85% appearing once. Input material: peripheral blood. The receptors shown here come from a woman in her seventies with acute or convalescent COVID-19.

This chain connects TRBV7-3 to TRBJ1-1; no clear D gene. The ends were cut back, 2 bases at V and 0 bases at J, with 13 bases in the middle. The CDR3 is 16 residues long. The germline CDR1 and CDR2 sequences are SGHTA and FQGTGA. The CDR3 DNA reads as TGTGCCAGCAGCTTATTGCCGATTAACATGAACACTGAAGCTTTCTTT. Amino acids: CASSLLPINMNTEAFF.

The chain carries TRBV10-3 and TRBJ1-5; 7 positions match TRBD1. Germline trimming cut 10 bases from V and 5 bases from J; bases unmatched to any gene: 11. Germline V gene lookup returns CDR1 ENHRY and CDR2 SYGVKD. The CDR3 runs to 14 residues. CDR3 amino acids: CATRKGAEHQPQHF. DNA of the CDR3: TGTGCCACTCGGAAGGGGGCAGAGCATCAGCCCCAGCATTTT.

The CDR3 is CASSEANGFNQPQHF. For the CDR3, the DNA is TGTGCCAGCAGTGAAGCCAATGGCTTCAATCAGCCCCAGCATTTT. V usage is TRBV6-1 and J usage is TRBJ1-5; no definite D call. Trimming removed 0 bases at V and 3 bases at J, with 9 bases between. This CDR3 spans 15 amino acids. Germline V gene lookup returns CDR1 MNHNS and CDR2 SASEGT.

This chain connects TRBV29-1 to TRBJ1-1; D remains unclear. V was clipped by 2 bases and J by 1 base, with 5 bases between them. Germline V gene data show CDR1 as SQVTM and CDR2 as ANQGSEA. CDR3 length: 12 amino acids. The CDR3 DNA reads as TGCAGCGTTGAAAACTGGAACACTGAAGCTTTCTTT. As protein: CSVENWNTEAFF. Supplemented by reference TRBV29-1 and TRBJ1-1, the full variable domain reads SAVISQKPSRDICQRGTSLTIQCQVDSQVTMMFWYRQQPGQSLTLIATANQGSEATYESGFVIDKFPISRPNLTFSTLTVSNMSPEDSSIYLCSVENWNTEAFFGQGTRLTVV.

V gene TRBV4-3 combines with J gene TRBJ1-6; 9 bases line up with TRBD1. Germline V lookup: CDR1 LGHNA, CDR2 YSLEER. The CDR3 has 15 amino acids. With V trimmed by 2 bases and J by 10 bases, 6 bases remained unmatched. Here the CDR3 DNA reads TGCGCCAGCAGCCAATCCGGGACAGGGCGCTCACCCCTCCACTTT. It translates to CASSQSGTGRSPLHF.

This chain connects TRBV5-1 to TRBJ2-2; TRBD2 aligns across 12 bases. V lost 4 bases, J lost 0 bases, and 4 bases stayed unmatched. Germline CDR1 and CDR2: SGHRS and YFSETQ. The CDR3 is 17 residues long. CDR3 sequence (DNA): TGCGCCAGCAGCCCCCGACTAGCGGGAGCGAACACCGGGGAGCTGTTTTTT. It encodes CASSPRLAGANTGELFF.

V usage is TRBV4-2 and J usage is TRBJ2-5; TRBD1 might be the D (5 bases). In germline, CDR1 is LGHNA, CDR2 YNFKEQ. The CDR3 runs to 17 residues. V dropped 0 bases and J dropped 1 base, with 15 bases sitting between them. CDR3 sequence reads: CASSQDVGRYLQETQYF. The CDR3 DNA follows: TGTGCCAGCAGCCAAGATGTGGGGCGCTATCTCCAAGAGACCCAGTACTTC.

The rearrangement joins TRBV11-1 to TRBJ2-3; 10 nucleotides agree with TRBD2. This CDR3 has 16 residues. Germline lookup yields CDR1 SGHAT and CDR2 FQDESV (reference sequence). V shed 0 bases and J 2 bases; nucleotides not matched to a gene: 2. Here the CDR3 DNA reads TGTGCCAGCAGCTTAGCTCTAGCGGGAGCCACAGATACGCAGTATTTT. Protein product: CASSLALAGATDTQYF.

The V call is TRBV10-2, the J call TRBJ2-7, with 8 bases matching TRBD1. The CDR3 contains 13 residues. The trim removed 5 bases at V and 4 bases at J, leaving 4 bases unmatched. Looked up from germline, CDR1 is WSHSY and CDR2 is SAAADI. As DNA, the CDR3 is TGCGCCAGCAGTTCGACAGGGGTTTACGAGCAGTACTTC. This codes for CASSSTGVYEQYF.

The chain couples TRBV7-6 to TRBJ2-2, with 8 bases lining up with TRBD2. This CDR3 is 16 amino acids long. V trimming: 5 bases; J trimming: 1 base; junction bases outside the gene matches: 6. The germline CDR1 and CDR2 sequences are SGHVS and FNYEAQ. Here the CDR3 reads CASSRRTSLNTGELFF. The DNA for the CDR3 is TGTGCCAGCAGCCGACGGACTAGCTTGAACACCGGGGAGCTGTTTTTT.

This rearrangement joins TRBV24-1 to TRBJ1-5; the D is unclear. CDR3 size: 16 residues. In germline, CDR1 is KGHDR, CDR2 SFDVKD. With 3 bases removed from V and 3 bases from J, the gap between germline ends came to 14 bases. Written as DNA, the CDR3 is TGTGCCACCAGTGATCCCGGGTCGGGATTCAATCAGCCCCAGCATTTT. This sequence encodes CATSDPGSGFNQPQHF.

The rearrangement uses TRBV19 and TRBJ2-2; D remains ambiguous. CDR1 is LNHDA, CDR2 SQIVND, per germline (reference sequence). The CDR3 loop spans 17 amino acids. Between the trimmed V and J ends, which lost 7 bases and 4 bases, there was a span of 22 bases. CDR3 loop: CASMILPARSGTGELFF. As DNA, the CDR3 is TGTGCCAGTATGATCCTCCCCGCCCGGTCCGGCACCGGGGAGCTGTTTTTT.

This clone has only one observation. This chain connects TRBV6-2 or TRBV6-3 to TRBJ1-1; no reliable D call. Germline V gene sequence: CDR1 MNHEY, CDR2 SVGEGT. Deletions cut 5 bases from V and 0 bases from J, with 7 bases between. The CDR3 extends over 13 amino acids. The CDR3 region has the DNA TGTGCCAGCAGTCTGTCGGTGAACACTGAAGCTTTCTTT. Translated, it gives CASSLSVNTEAFF.

The chain employs TRBV29-1 and TRBJ1-2; TRBD1 matches 7 bases. The J segment lost 8 bases and the V segment lost 4 bases, leaving 13 bases of the junction unmatched. CDR3 length equals 14 residues. In germline, CDR1 is SQVTM, CDR2 ANQGSEA. The CDR3 sequence is CSVARPEAGGGYTF. In DNA, the CDR3 is TGCAGCGTTGCCCGACCAGAGGCAGGGGGAGGCTACACCTTC.

The rearrangement uses TRBV5-1 and TRBJ2-1; D is perhaps TRBD1 (5 bases). The CDR3 is 13 residues long. V lost 0 bases to trimming and J lost 4 bases, with 5 bases between them. Germline CDR1 SGHRS, CDR2 YFSETQ. The CDR3 here is CASSLGQYNEQFF. As DNA, the CDR3 is TGCGCCAGCAGCTTGGGACAGTACAATGAGCAGTTCTTC.

The chain couples TRBV11-2 to TRBJ2-3, with a possible D match to TRBD2 (6 bases). CDR1 SGHAT and CDR2 FQNNGV come from the germline V gene. V dropped 1 base and J dropped 3 bases, with 11 bases sitting between them. The CDR3 covers 15 residues. CDR3 bases: TGTGCCAGCAGCTTAGGGACTACAGAAACAGATACGCAGTATTTT. Translation: CASSLGTTETDTQYF.

CDR3 amino acids: CASSWRAGGHNEQFF. CDR3 DNA: TGTGCCAGCAGCTGGAGGGCGGGGGGGCATAATGAGCAGTTCTTC. The V and J genes are TRBV11-2 and TRBJ2-1; 9 positions agree with TRBD2. The CDR3 totals 15 residues. Trimming cost V 4 bases and J 7 bases; bases outside gene matches: 8. CDR1 is SGHAT and CDR2 is FQNNGV in the germline V gene.

J is TRBJ1-2 and V is TRBV7-2; no clear D. The V gene's germline CDR1 is SGHTA and CDR2 FQGNSA. Trimming shortened V by 6 bases and J by 1 base, and 15 bases separated the two germline ends. This CDR3 region has 15 residues. CDR3 sequence (DNA): TGTGCCAGCAGTCCCTCCGGGGAGAGTAACTATGGCTACACCTTC. Residues: CASSPSGESNYGYTF.

This rearrangement joins TRBV10-3 to TRBJ2-7, with 7 bases lining up with TRBD1. Germline V gives CDR1 ENHRY, CDR2 SYGVKD. This CDR3 region has 14 residues. The J segment lost 7 bases and the V segment lost 2 bases, leaving 8 bases of the junction unmatched. CDR3 bases: TGTGCCATCAGTGAGCCGGGACAGTCCCGGGAGCAGTACTTC. It yields the protein CAISEPGQSREQYF.

This chain connects TRBV5-5 to TRBJ1-4, with 8 bases fitting TRBD1. This CDR3 comprises 15 residues. The V gene end was trimmed by 3 bases and the J gene end by 5 bases; junction bases not matched to a gene: 6. CDR1 and CDR2 from the germline V gene are SGHKS and YYEKEE (reference sequence). CDR3 residues: CASSSQQGENEKLFF. The CDR3 DNA reads as TGTGCCAGCAGCTCCCAACAGGGGGAGAATGAAAAACTGTTTTTT.

This rearrangement joins TRBV6-5 to TRBJ1-3, with D perhaps TRBD1 (5 bases). Germline V lookup: CDR1 MNHEY, CDR2 SVGAGI. V shed 0 bases and J shed 4 bases, with 7 bases lying between them. The CDR3 spans 14 residues. Written as DNA, the CDR3 is TGTGCCAGCAGTTACTCGAACAGGGGAAACACCATATATTTT. Its translation: CASSYSNRGNTIYF.

The chain links TRBV28 to TRBJ2-5; 8 bases line up with TRBD1. V was pared by 8 bases and J by 1 base, with 9 bases of the junction left unmatched. This CDR3 contains 15 residues. Germline V gene lookup returns CDR1 MDHEN and CDR2 SYDVKM. The CDR3 spells CASHQGARVQETQYF. CDR3 DNA sequence: TGTGCCAGCCACCAGGGGGCGCGTGTCCAAGAGACCCAGTACTTC.